One and the same sample provided the 8 T cell receptor beta chains below, sequenced in a study of cytomegalovirus exposure and HLA in healthy donors. Sequencing was performed with immunoSEQ multiplex PCR; in TCRdb, only in-frame clones are kept and a portion is missing. Here the sample spans roughly 140,000 clones, approximately 91% being singletons. Sample: PBMCs. These receptor sequences come from a woman aged 18-29 years in good health and CMV-seropositive.

The chain joins TRBV6-1 to TRBJ1-4, with a weak D call TRBD1 (5 bases). The CDR3 contains 14 residues. V was clipped by 6 bases and J by 7 bases, with 15 bases between them. In germline, CDR1 is MNHNS, CDR2 SASEGT. CDR3 amino acids: CASRGRAEREKLFF. As DNA, the CDR3 is TGTGCCAGCAGGGGCAGGGCAGAGCGTGAAAAACTGTTTTTT.

The CDR3 sequence is CACPGTGVEKLFF. CDR3 DNA sequence: TGTGCCTGCCCGGGGACAGGGGTAGAAAAACTGTTTTTT. The chain joins TRBV30 to TRBJ1-4; 10 bases fit TRBD1. Trimming at V came to 6 bases and at J to 8 bases, leaving 6 bases not matched to a gene. Germline V CDR1 and CDR2: GTSNPN, SVGIG (reference sequence). The CDR3 is made up of 13 amino acids.

The V gene is TRBV2, the J gene TRBJ2-7; D ambiguous. The CDR3 loop spans 11 amino acids. Trimming took 5 bases from V and 2 from J, leaving 4 bases between them. Germline V gene sequence: CDR1 SNHLY, CDR2 FYNNEI. Here the CDR3 DNA reads TGTGCCAGCAGTCTAGCCTACGAGCAGTACTTC. Its protein product is CASSLAYEQYF.

This chain connects TRBV7-2 to TRBJ1-5, with D tentatively TRBD1 (5 bases). Per the germline V gene, CDR1 is SGHTA and CDR2 is FQGNSA. CDR3 size: 14 residues. Trimming shortened V by 8 bases and J by 2 bases, and 13 bases separated the two germline ends. The CDR3, as DNA: TGTGCCAGCCTCCTCGGGGGACGCAATCAGCCCCAGCATTTT. Residues: CASLLGGRNQPQHF.

The chain is built from TRBV7-7 and TRBJ2-1; 10 positions match TRBD2. The V gene's germline CDR1 is SSHAT and CDR2 FNYEAQ (reference sequence). The ends lost 1 base at V and 10 bases at J; junction bases unmatched: 1. The CDR3 spans 13 residues. CDR3 sequence (DNA): TGTGCCAGCAGCTTAGTGACTAGCGGGGAGCAGTTCTTC. It is translated as CASSLVTSGEQFF.

This clone was observed a handful of times. V is TRBV5-4 and J is TRBJ2-2, with 7 bases lining up with TRBD1. There are 15 residues in the CDR3. Germline V gene sequence: CDR1 SGHNT, CDR2 YYREEE (reference sequence). Losses at the gene ends were 4 bases for V and 7 bases for J; bases not matched to a gene: 10. CDR3 residues: CASSPGAGGSGELFF. The CDR3 DNA reads TGTGCCAGCAGCCCCGGGGCAGGGGGTAGCGGGGAGCTGTTTTTT.

The rearrangement uses TRBV19 and TRBJ2-1; 10 nucleotides line up with TRBD2. Germline V gives CDR1 LNHDA, CDR2 SQIVND (reference sequence). CDR3 length: 15 residues. The J segment lost 9 bases and the V segment lost 5 bases, leaving 10 bases of the junction unmatched. The CDR3 sequence: CASSPASGSYPEQFF. CDR3 nucleotide sequence: TGTGCCAGTAGTCCTGCTAGCGGGAGTTATCCTGAGCAGTTCTTC.

This chain links TRBV2 with TRBJ2-7; D may be TRBD1 (6 bases). The CDR3 sequence is 15 residues long. The germline V gene has CDR1 SNHLY and CDR2 FYNNEI. The V and J ends lost 7 bases and 2 bases respectively, with 18 bases between them. This CDR3 reads CASTQRGRGAYEQYF. The CDR3 DNA reads TGTGCCAGCACTCAAAGGGGCAGGGGAGCCTACGAGCAGTACTTC.